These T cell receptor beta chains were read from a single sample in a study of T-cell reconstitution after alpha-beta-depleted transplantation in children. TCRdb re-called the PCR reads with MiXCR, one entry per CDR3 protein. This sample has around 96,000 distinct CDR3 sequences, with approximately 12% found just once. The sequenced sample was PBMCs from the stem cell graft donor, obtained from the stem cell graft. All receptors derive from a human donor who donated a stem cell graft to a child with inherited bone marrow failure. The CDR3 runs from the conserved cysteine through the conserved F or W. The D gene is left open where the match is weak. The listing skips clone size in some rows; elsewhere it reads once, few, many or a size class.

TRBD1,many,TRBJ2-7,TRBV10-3,CASRRDSVSSYEQYF,TGTGCCAGCAGACGGGACAGCGTAAGCTCCTACGAGCAGTACTTC
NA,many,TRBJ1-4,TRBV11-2,CASSLDRVSEKLFF,TGTGCCAGCAGCTTAGACAGGGTGTCGGAAAAACTGTTTTTT
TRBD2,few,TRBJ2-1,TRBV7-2,CASSVTSGDNNEQFF,TGTGCCAGCAGCGTGACTAGCGGGGACAACAATGAGCAGTTCTTC
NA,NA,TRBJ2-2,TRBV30,CAWSETRWAGELFF,TGTGCCTGGAGCGAGACTAGATGGGCCGGGGAGCTGTTTTTT
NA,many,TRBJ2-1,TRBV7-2,CASSVGVSNEQFF,TGTGCCAGCAGCGTAGGGGTCTCCAATGAGCAGTTCTTC
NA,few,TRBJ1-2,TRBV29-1,CSVAANYGYTF,TGCAGCGTTGCGGCCAACTATGGCTACACCTTC
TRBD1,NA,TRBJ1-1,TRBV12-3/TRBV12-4,CASSPPTGFTEAFF,TGTGCCAGCAGTCCTCCGACAGGGTTCACTGAAGCTTTCTTT
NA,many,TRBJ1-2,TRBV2,CASAPDAGYTF,TGTGCCAGCGCGCCTGATGCTGGCTACACCTTC
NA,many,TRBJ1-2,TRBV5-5,CASSLDLGSPNYGYTF,TGTGCCAGCAGCTTGGATCTGGGCTCCCCTAACTATGGCTACACCTTC
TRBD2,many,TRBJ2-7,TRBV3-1,CASSYGTSGYEQYF,TGTGCCAGCAGCTATGGGACTAGTGGGTACGAGCAGTACTTC
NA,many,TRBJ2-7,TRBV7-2,CASSSRTQAYEQYF,TGTGCCAGCAGCTCCAGGACTCAAGCCTACGAGCAGTACTTC
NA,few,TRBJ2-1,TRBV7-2,CASSFSVGLNEQFF,TGTGCCAGCAGCTTTAGCGTAGGTTTAAATGAGCAGTTCTTC
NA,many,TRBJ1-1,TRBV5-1,CASSHGSALGEAFF,TGCGCCAGCAGCCATGGAAGCGCGTTGGGTGAAGCTTTCTTT
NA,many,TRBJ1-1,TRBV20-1,CSAQSGWLAEAFF,TGCAGTGCCCAGTCGGGCTGGCTGGCTGAAGCTTTCTTT
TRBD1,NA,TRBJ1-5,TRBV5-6,CASSSSLTGQSFDQPQHF,TGTGCCAGCAGCTCCAGTTTGACGGGACAGAGTTTTGACCAGCCCCAGCATTTT
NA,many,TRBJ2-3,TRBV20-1,CSAPQGSGTDTQYF,TGCAGTGCCCCGCAGGGCAGTGGCACAGATACGCAGTATTTT
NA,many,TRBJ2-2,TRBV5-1,CASSAQPQGANTGELFF,TGCGCCAGCAGCGCCCAACCACAGGGCGCGAACACCGGGGAGCTGTTTTTT
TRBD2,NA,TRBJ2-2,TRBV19,CASRRTRATGELFF,TGTGCCAGTCGAAGGACTAGGGCCACCGGGGAGCTGTTTTTT
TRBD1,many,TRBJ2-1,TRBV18,CASSPRTGSYDEQFF,TGTGCCAGCTCACCGAGGACAGGGTCCTACGATGAGCAGTTCTTC
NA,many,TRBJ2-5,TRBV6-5,CASSYSRRQETQYF,TGTGCCAGCAGTTACTCAAGGAGACAAGAGACCCAGTACTTC
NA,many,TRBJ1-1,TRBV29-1,CSVEGSTEAFF,TGCAGCGTTGAAGGTAGCACTGAAGCTTTCTTT
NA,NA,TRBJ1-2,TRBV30,CAWRTTGNYGYTF,TGTGCCTGGAGGACGACTGGGAACTATGGCTACACCTTC
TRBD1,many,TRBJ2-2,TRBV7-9,CASSSYRGGDTGELFF,TGTGCCAGCAGCTCGTACAGGGGTGGGGACACCGGGGAGCTGTTTTTT
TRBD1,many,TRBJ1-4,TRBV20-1,CSARGQGAQTNEKLFF,TGCAGTGCTAGGGGACAGGGGGCGCAGACTAATGAAAAACTGTTTTTT
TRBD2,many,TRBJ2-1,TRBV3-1,CASSIRTSGRPNEQFF,TGTGCCAGCAGCATCCGGACTAGCGGGAGGCCAAATGAGCAGTTCTTC
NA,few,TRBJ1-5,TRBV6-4,CASSVRDADNQPQHF,TGTGCCAGCAGTGTCAGGGACGCGGACAATCAGCCCCAGCATTTT
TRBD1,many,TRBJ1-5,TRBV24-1,CAIRDRGSKGVQPQHF,TGTGCCATCAGGGACAGGGGATCTAAGGGCGTTCAGCCCCAGCATTTT
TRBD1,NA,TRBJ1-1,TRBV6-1,CASFQGAWNTEAFF,TGTGCCAGCTTTCAGGGGGCTTGGAACACTGAAGCTTTCTTT
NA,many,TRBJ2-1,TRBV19,CASRDKSSYNEQFF,TGTGCCAGTAGGGACAAGAGCTCCTACAATGAGCAGTTCTTC
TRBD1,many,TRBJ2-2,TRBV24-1,CATSGRDRELNTGELFF,TGTGCCACCAGTGGCCGGGACAGGGAATTGAACACCGGGGAGCTGTTTTTT
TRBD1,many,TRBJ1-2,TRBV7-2,CASSLRGQFYGYTF,TGTGCCAGCAGCTTACGGGGACAGTTCTATGGCTACACCTTC
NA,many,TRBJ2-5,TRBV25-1,CASSEFGETQYF,TGTGCCAGCAGTGAATTCGGCGAGACCCAGTACTTC
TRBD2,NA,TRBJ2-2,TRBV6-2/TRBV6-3,CASNLRLAGGTNTGELFF,TGTGCCAGCAATTTACGCCTAGCGGGAGGAACGAACACCGGGGAGCTGTTTTTT
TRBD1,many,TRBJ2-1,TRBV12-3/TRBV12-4,CASSTTTGSEQFF,TGTGCCAGCAGCACCACGACAGGGAGTGAGCAGTTCTTC
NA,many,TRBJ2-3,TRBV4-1,CASSPEAGGTDTQYF,TGCGCCAGCAGCCCAGAGGCAGGAGGGACAGATACGCAGTATTTT
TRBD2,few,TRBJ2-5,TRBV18,CASSRRTSGMVETQYF,TGTGCCAGCTCGAGACGGACTAGCGGGATGGTGGAGACCCAGTACTTC
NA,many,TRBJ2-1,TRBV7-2,CASSLEVPYYEQFF,TGTGCCAGCAGCTTAGAGGTCCCCTATTATGAGCAGTTCTTC
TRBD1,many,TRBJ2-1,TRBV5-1,CASSLLQGESEQFF,TGCGCCAGCAGCCTACTACAGGGGGAAAGTGAGCAGTTCTTC
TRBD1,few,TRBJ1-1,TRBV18,CASSPPGQVRSTEAFF,TGTGCCAGCTCACCCCCGGGACAGGTGAGGAGTACTGAAGCTTTCTTT
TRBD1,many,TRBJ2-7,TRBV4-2,CASSQSQGDRGLYEQYF,TGTGCCAGCAGCCAAAGTCAAGGGGACAGGGGGTTGTACGAGCAGTACTTC
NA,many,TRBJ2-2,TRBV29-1,CSVDDLNTGELFF,TGCAGCGTTGATGACCTGAACACCGGGGAGCTGTTTTTT
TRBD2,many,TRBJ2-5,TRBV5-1,CASSLSGSQETQYF,TGCGCCAGCAGCCTCAGCGGGAGCCAAGAGACCCAGTACTTC
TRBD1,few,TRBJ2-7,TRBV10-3,CAIARQGAYEQYF,TGTGCCATCGCAAGACAGGGGGCCTACGAGCAGTACTTC
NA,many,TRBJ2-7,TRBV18,CASSPPVAAPYEQYF,TGTGCCAGCTCACCACCCGTGGCAGCACCCTACGAGCAGTACTTC
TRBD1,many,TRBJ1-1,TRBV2,CASSERQGGNAFF,TGTGCCAGCAGTGAAAGACAGGGGGGAAATGCTTTCTTT
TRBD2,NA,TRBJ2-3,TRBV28,CASSLRKDSGSSTDTQYF,TGTGCCAGCAGTTTAAGGAAAGATAGCGGGAGCAGCACAGATACGCAGTATTTT
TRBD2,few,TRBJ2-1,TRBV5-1,CASSPPWGGGYNEQFF,TGCGCCAGCAGCCCACCATGGGGCGGGGGATACAATGAGCAGTTCTTC
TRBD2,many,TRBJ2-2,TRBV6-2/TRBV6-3,CASSPVWGGNTGELFF,TGTGCCAGCAGCCCCGTTTGGGGGGGTAACACCGGGGAGCTGTTTTTT
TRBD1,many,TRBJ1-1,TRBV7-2,CASSLQGARTEAFF,TGTGCCAGCAGCTTACAGGGGGCGCGCACTGAAGCTTTCTTT
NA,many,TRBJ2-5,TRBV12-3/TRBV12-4,CASSMTGVGETQYF,TGTGCCAGCAGTATGACGGGGGTTGGGGAGACCCAGTACTTC
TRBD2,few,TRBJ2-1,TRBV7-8,CASSLAGGPGNEQFF,TGTGCCAGCAGCTTAGCGGGAGGGCCGGGCAATGAGCAGTTCTTC
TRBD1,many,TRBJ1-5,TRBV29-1,CSVSRGSNQPQHF,TGCAGCGTTTCCAGGGGGAGCAATCAGCCCCAGCATTTT
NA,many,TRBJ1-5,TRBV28,CASSFRQFSNQPQHF,TGTGCCAGCAGTTTTCGCCAGTTTAGCAATCAGCCCCAGCATTTT
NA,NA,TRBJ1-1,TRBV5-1,CASSLGALTEAFF,TGCGCCAGCAGCTTGGGGGCACTCACTGAAGCTTTCTTT
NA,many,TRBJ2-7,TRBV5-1,CASSSAGGEYEQYF,TGCGCCAGCAGCTCGGCAGGAGGCGAGTACGAGCAGTACTTC
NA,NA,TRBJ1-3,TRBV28,CASSSRPVGNTIYF,TGTGCCAGCAGTTCCCGCCCTGTTGGAAACACCATATATTTT
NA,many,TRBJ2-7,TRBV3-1,CASSWQTAGGYEQYF,TGTGCCAGCAGCTGGCAGACAGCCGGGGGCTACGAGCAGTACTTC